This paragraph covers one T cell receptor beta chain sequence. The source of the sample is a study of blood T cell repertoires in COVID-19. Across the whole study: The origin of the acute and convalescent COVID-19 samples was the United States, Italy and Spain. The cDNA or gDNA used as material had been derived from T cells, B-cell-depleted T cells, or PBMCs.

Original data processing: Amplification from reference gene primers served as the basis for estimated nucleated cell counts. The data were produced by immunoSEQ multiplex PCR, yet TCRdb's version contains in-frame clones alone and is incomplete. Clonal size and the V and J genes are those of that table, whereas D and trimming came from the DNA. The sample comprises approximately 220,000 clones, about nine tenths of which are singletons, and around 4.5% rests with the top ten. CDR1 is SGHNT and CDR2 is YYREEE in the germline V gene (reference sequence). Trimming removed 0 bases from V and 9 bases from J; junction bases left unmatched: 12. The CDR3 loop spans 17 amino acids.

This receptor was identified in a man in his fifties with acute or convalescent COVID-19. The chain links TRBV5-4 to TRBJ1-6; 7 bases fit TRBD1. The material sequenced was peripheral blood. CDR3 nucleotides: TGTGCCAGCAGCTTGGGAGGCTACGACAGGGCCGCTTCACCCCTCCACTTT. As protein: CASSLGGYDRAASPLHF.